The 30 T cell receptor beta chains listed next were all sequenced from one sample in a study. One entry per CDR3 protein, called by TCRdb with MiXCR from the RT-PCR reads. The sample gives 650,000 to 800,000 distinct CDR3 sequences, 13% to 15% of which show up once; roughly 3.6% is in the top ten. Specimen: memory CD4+ T cells from blood. These receptors originate from a female donor in good health, serving as a healthy control.

This clonotype was picked up a small number of times. The chain recombines TRBV5-1 with TRBJ2-3, with D possibly called TRBD1 or TRBD2 (5 bases each). The CDR3 contains 14 residues. CDR1 and CDR2 from the germline V gene are SGHRS and YFSETQ. V was clipped by 0 bases and J by 4 bases, with 9 bases between them. Here the CDR3 DNA reads TGCGCCAGCAGCTTGGAAACGGGACCAGATACGCAGTATTTT. Its translation: CASSLETGPDTQYF.

This chain joins TRBV7-8 and TRBJ2-1, with 12 bases that match TRBD1. There are 14 residues in the CDR3. The ends lost 8 bases at V and 8 bases at J; junction bases unmatched: 7. Germline CDR1 is SGHVS and CDR2 is FQNEAQ. The CDR3 DNA reads TGTGCCAGCGTCAGGGACAGGGGGCGGGATGAGCAGTTCTTC. Translating it yields CASVRDRGRDEQFF.

Of note for this clonotype: This could be a read error, since a much larger clone is one nucleotide away. The chain employs TRBV28 and TRBJ1-1; D not resolved. The germline V and J ends were trimmed by 8 bases and 1 base, with 17 bases remaining between them. This CDR3 region has 15 residues. Germline V gives CDR1 MDHEN, CDR2 SYDVKM. The CDR3 region has the DNA TGTGCCAGCTGTGCCTCCTCCGCAGGGAACACTGAAGCTTTCTTT. Its translation is CASCASSAGNTEAFF.

This clonotype has a handful of counts. The chain combines TRBV5-4 with TRBJ1-1; D is possibly TRBD1 (5 bases). There are 13 residues in the CDR3. Germline lookup yields CDR1 SGHNT and CDR2 YYREEE (reference sequence). Trimming cost V 1 base and J 8 bases, with 12 bases left between them. Here the CDR3 reads CASSLRGGPEAFF. CDR3 DNA sequence: TGTGCCAGCAGCTTGCGGGGCGGACCCGAAGCTTTCTTT.

This clonotype appeared many times. The chain employs TRBV6-4 and TRBJ2-1; no clear D gene. The length of the CDR3 is 15 residues. Between the trimmed V and J ends, which lost 2 bases and 8 bases, there was a span of 16 bases. Germline values: CDR1 MRHNA, CDR2 SNTAGT. The CDR3 protein is CASSDRAAPWDEQFF. CDR3 in DNA: TGTGCCAGCAGTGACAGGGCTGCCCCCTGGGATGAGCAGTTCTTC.

The CDR3 coding sequence is TGCAGTGAGGAGAAAAGCGGCACAGATACGCAGTATTTT. Amino acids: CSEEKSGTDTQYF. The chain couples TRBV20-1 to TRBJ2-3, with no clear D. Per germline, CDR1 DFQATT and CDR2 SNEGSKA (reference sequence). V gave up 7 bases and J gave up 1 base, with 12 bases separating them. The CDR3 sequence is 13 residues long.

This clonotype was counted many times. V gene TRBV28 combines with J gene TRBJ2-3, with D possibly called TRBD1 or TRBD2 (5 bases each). V shed 6 bases and J shed 1 base, with 11 bases lying between them. This CDR3 is built from 14 residues. The germline gives CDR1 MDHEN, CDR2 SYDVKM. This CDR3 reads CASSLMGRTDTQYF. CDR3 in DNA: TGTGCCAGCAGCCTTATGGGACGCACAGATACGCAGTATTTT.

This clonotype has a handful of counts. The rearrangement uses TRBV5-6 and TRBJ2-5, with D uncertain. The germline V gene has CDR1 SGHDT and CDR2 YYEEEE. V shed 1 base and J shed 5 bases, with 21 bases lying between them. The CDR3 has 17 amino acids. DNA of the CDR3: TGTGCCAGCAGCTTGAGTGGGATAGGATCTTGGATGGAGACCCAGTACTTC. It yields the protein CASSLSGIGSWMETQYF.

This clonotype has ten or more counts. Mismatch with germline at one junction end may stem from a read error. V and J are TRBV5-1 and TRBJ2-1; D unresolved. CDR3 size: 11 residues. From germline, CDR1 is SGHRS and CDR2 YFSETQ. The CDR3 sequence: CASSRDNEQFF. The CDR3 nucleotides read TGTGCCAGCAGTCGGGACAATGAGCAGTTCTTC.

J is TRBJ2-7 and V is TRBV5-1, with a tentative D call TRBD1 (6 bases). V shed 3 bases and J shed 3 bases, with 16 bases lying between them. From germline, CDR1 is SGHRS and CDR2 YFSETQ. CDR3 length: 15 residues. In DNA form, the CDR3 reads TGCGCCAGCAGCTACCTCCCGACAGGAAGCTACGAGCAGTACTTC. Encoded protein: CASSYLPTGSYEQYF.

The chain is built from TRBV7-3 and TRBJ2-3; D unclear. CDR3 size: 13 residues. Per the germline V gene, CDR1 is SGHTA and CDR2 is FQGTGA. The ends were cut back, 5 bases at V and 5 bases at J, with 11 bases in the middle. For the CDR3, the DNA is TGTGCCAGCAGCCAAAATAGTAGAGATACGCAGTATTTT. This gives the protein CASSQNSRDTQYF.

This clonotype was seen repeatedly, ten times or more. V is TRBV7-2 and J is TRBJ2-7; 7 nucleotides line up with TRBD2. CDR3 length: 16 amino acids. J lost 4 bases, V lost 4 bases, and 13 bases had no gene match. Germline V gene sequence: CDR1 SGHTA, CDR2 FQGNSA. This CDR3 reads CASSSLQLAELYEQYF. The CDR3 DNA is TGTGCCAGCAGCTCCCTACAGCTAGCGGAGCTTTACGAGCAGTACTTC.

Only a few counts were recorded for this clonotype. The chain recombines TRBV5-8 with TRBJ2-1; 8 bases map to TRBD2. Germline assignment: CDR1 SGHTS and CDR2 YDEGEE. The V and J ends lost 2 bases and 8 bases, in that order; junction bases with no gene match: 6. CDR3 size: 14 residues. CDR3 sequence reads: CASSFNGREDEQFF. In DNA, the CDR3 is TGTGCCAGCAGCTTTAACGGGAGGGAGGATGAGCAGTTCTTC. The whole variable domain, filled in from reference TRBV5-8 and TRBJ2-1, reads EAGVTQSPTHLIKTRGQQATLRCSPISGHTSVYWYQQALGLGLQFLLWYDEGEERNRGNFPPRFSGRQFPNYSSELNVNALELEDSALYLCASSFNGREDEQFFGPGTRLTVL.

This clonotype appeared many times. The chain carries TRBV27 and TRBJ2-3, with a tentative D call TRBD1 (6 bases). The germline V gene has CDR1 MNHEY and CDR2 SMNVEV (reference sequence). The CDR3 has 14 residues. The germline V and J ends were trimmed by 4 bases and 2 bases, with 10 bases remaining between them. The DNA for the CDR3 is TGTGCCAGCAGTTGGGGGCAAGACACAGATACGCAGTATTTT. Amino acids: CASSWGQDTDTQYF.

This clonotype appeared a few times. The chain carries TRBV20-1 and TRBJ2-1; 9 bases fit TRBD2. The germline gives CDR1 DFQATT, CDR2 SNEGSKA (reference sequence). The CDR3 extends over 12 amino acids. CDR3: CRIIAGDNEQFF. CDR3 in DNA: TGCAGGATCATAGCGGGAGACAATGAGCAGTTCTTC.

This clonotype appeared a few times. This chain joins TRBV30 and TRBJ2-7; no clear D. From germline, CDR1 is GTSNPN and CDR2 SVGIG (reference sequence). Trimming shortened V by 3 bases and J by 3 bases, and 6 bases separated the two germline ends. The CDR3 covers 11 residues. DNA of the CDR3: TGTGCCTGGAGGGTCAACTACGAGCAGTACTTC. This gives the protein CAWRVNYEQYF.

This clonotype appeared a few times. V and J are TRBV6-5 and TRBJ1-2, with D perhaps matching TRBD1 (6 bases). This CDR3 comprises 13 residues. Deletions cut 2 bases from V and 4 bases from J, with 8 bases between. Germline lookup yields CDR1 MNHEY and CDR2 SVGAGI. The CDR3, as DNA: TGTGCCAGCAGTTACAGACAGGTCTATGGCTACACCTTC. It codes for CASSYRQVYGYTF.

In its sample, this clonotype was seen a few times. The chain recombines TRBV18 with TRBJ2-3; tentative D call: TRBD2 (5 bases). Trimming stripped 3 bases from V and 1 base from J, with 11 bases between. This CDR3 comprises 15 residues. Germline CDR1 reads KGHSH; CDR2 reads LQKENI. CDR3 in DNA: TGTGCCAGCTCACCCGCGAGGGCAGGCACAGATACGCAGTATTTT. The encoded protein is CASSPARAGTDTQYF.

This clonotype was detected only a few times. This sequence joins TRBV6-5 and TRBJ2-3, with 11 positions matching TRBD2. The CDR3 runs 18 residues. J was trimmed by 3 bases and V by 6 bases; bases with no gene match: 14. CDR1 and CDR2 (germline): MNHEY, SVGAGI. This chain's CDR3 is CASRLIAGGPVETDTQYF. CDR3 sequence (DNA): TGTGCCAGCAGATTAATAGCGGGAGGGCCGGTGGAGACAGATACGCAGTATTTT.

This clonotype was picked up many times. The chain joins TRBV12-3 or TRBV12-4 to TRBJ1-1; D is unclear. There are 12 residues in the CDR3. The ends were cut back, 5 bases at V and 6 bases at J, with 10 bases in the middle. CDR3 sequence: CASSPFGSEAFF. The CDR3 region has the DNA TGTGCCAGCAGTCCTTTTGGTTCTGAAGCTTTCTTT.

This clonotype was observed a few times. The CDR3 coding sequence is TGTGCCTGGAGTCACCTGGATCAGCCCCAGCATTTT. Protein: CAWSHLDQPQHF. J is TRBJ1-5 and V is TRBV30; D uncertain. V was shortened by 2 bases and J by 5 bases, with 7 bases between the two germline ends. CDR1 and CDR2 (germline): GTSNPN, SVGIG (reference sequence). This CDR3 spans 12 amino acids.

In this sample, this clonotype turned up many times. The V gene is TRBV20-1, the J gene TRBJ2-7; 12 bases align to TRBD2. The V gene end was trimmed by 3 bases and the J gene end by 7 bases; junction bases not matched to a gene: 10. The CDR3 loop spans 15 amino acids. Germline V lookup: CDR1 DFQATT, CDR2 SNEGSKA (reference sequence). The CDR3 protein is CSASASGRGKKEQYF. For the CDR3, the DNA is TGCAGTGCTAGTGCTAGCGGGAGGGGGAAAAAAGAGCAGTACTTC.

This chain uses TRBV7-2 with TRBJ2-2; D is ambiguous. The CDR3 consists of 15 residues. V was trimmed by 5 bases and J by 0 bases, leaving 10 bases between them. Germline loops: CDR1 SGHTA, CDR2 FQGNSA. CDR3 nucleotide sequence: TGTGCCAGCAGCCCGTGGGCGGCGAACACCGGGGAGCTGTTTTTT. Residues: CASSPWAANTGELFF.

V is TRBV19 and J is TRBJ2-1; D possibly matches TRBD1 or TRBD2 (5 bases each). Trimming took off 7 bases at V and 4 bases at J, with 14 bases between the two ends. Germline assignment: CDR1 LNHDA and CDR2 SQIVND (reference sequence). The CDR3 runs 14 residues. CDR3 loop: CASKKGTDYNEQFF. In nucleotides, the CDR3 is TGTGCCAGTAAAAAAGGGACGGATTACAATGAGCAGTTCTTC.

There are a few counts of this clonotype. The rearrangement joins TRBV24-1 to TRBJ2-2; D perhaps matches TRBD1 (5 bases). Between the trimmed V and J ends, which lost 0 bases and 6 bases, there was a span of 10 bases. There are 15 residues in the CDR3. Germline-derived CDR1 and CDR2 are KGHDR and SFDVKD. CDR3 amino acids: CATSDLAGIPGELFF. Written as DNA, the CDR3 is TGTGCCACCAGTGATTTGGCAGGGATCCCCGGGGAGCTGTTTTTT.

Many counts were recorded for this clonotype. The chain links TRBV7-2 to TRBJ2-4; D ambiguous. Per the germline V gene, CDR1 is SGHTA and CDR2 is FQGNSA. The CDR3 contains 14 residues. The germline V and J ends were trimmed by 6 bases and 0 bases, with 9 bases remaining between them. CDR3 DNA sequence: TGTGCCAGCAGACCGACCGTAGCCAAAAACATTCAGTACTTC. It translates to CASRPTVAKNIQYF.

This chain connects TRBV4-3 to TRBJ2-4, with D possibly matching TRBD2 (5 bases). Trimming removed 0 bases at V and 0 bases at J, with 6 bases between. This CDR3 contains 15 residues. Germline V gene sequence: CDR1 LGHNA, CDR2 YSLEER. CDR3 protein: CASSQEAGAKNIQYF. CDR3 coding DNA: TGCGCCAGCAGCCAAGAGGCGGGAGCCAAAAACATTCAGTACTTC.

This rearrangement joins TRBV5-4 to TRBJ2-1, with D unclear. Trimming pared 0 bases from V and 9 bases from J, leaving 7 bases between. The germline gives CDR1 SGHNT, CDR2 YYREEE (reference sequence). The CDR3 covers 12 residues. As DNA, the CDR3 is TGTGCCAGCAGCTTGGGAGGAATTGAGCAGTTCTTC. Its translation is CASSLGGIEQFF.

The chain carries TRBV27 and TRBJ1-4, with a weak D call TRBD1 (6 bases). The CDR3 has 13 amino acids. CDR1 and CDR2 (germline): MNHEY, SMNVEV (reference sequence). V gave up 2 bases and J gave up 7 bases, with 8 bases separating them. The CDR3 loop is CASSLMDSEKLFF. The CDR3 coding sequence is TGTGCCAGCAGTTTAATGGACAGTGAAAAACTGTTTTTT.

The chain is built from TRBV5-1 and TRBJ2-3; TRBD2 agrees at 10 bases. CDR1 is SGHRS, CDR2 YFSETQ, per germline. V trimming: 2 bases; J trimming: 4 bases; junction bases outside the gene matches: 7. This CDR3 has 16 amino acids. The CDR3 spells CASSFDLAGVADTQYF. The CDR3 DNA sequence: TGCGCCAGCAGCTTCGATCTAGCGGGAGTAGCAGATACGCAGTATTTT.